The clone carrying this TCR beta chain showed up just a few times. The data are from a study of T-cell reconstitution after alpha-beta-depleted transplantation in children. Researchers prepared the TCRbeta library using unique molecular identifiers, the study reports. Each CDR3 protein is one row after TCRdb ran MiXCR on the PCR reads. This table holds 250,000 to 350,000 distinct CDR3 sequences, approximately 9.8% found once. This CDR3 has 15 amino acids. Trimming cost V 7 bases and J 5 bases, with 17 bases left between them. Germline CDR1 is MNHNS and CDR2 is SASEGT. The rearrangement links TRBV6-1 to TRBJ2-2; D gene uncertain. This TCR came from a human donor who donated a stem cell graft to a child with SCID. Sequencing used PBMCs from the stem cell graft donor, obtained from the stem cell graft. The DNA of the CDR3 is TGTGCCAGCATCCGATCGACAAGTTTAACCGGGGAGCTGTTTTTT. Protein sequence: CASIRSTSLTGELFF.